These 30 T cell receptor beta chains came from one sample sequenced in a study of blood T cell repertoires in COVID-19. Profiling relied on immunoSEQ multiplex PCR, and the TCRdb table lists in-frame clones only, not all of them. The table shows over 85,000 clones, with around nine tenths occurring only once. Sequenced: peripheral blood. The receptors originated from a human donor with COVID-19, enrolled during active disease. The donor label of this sample is uncertain.

The chain combines TRBV24-1 with TRBJ2-5; D may be TRBD2 (6 bases). CDR1 KGHDR and CDR2 SFDVKD come from the germline V gene. The length of the CDR3 is 16 residues. The V gene lost 4 bases and the J gene lost 1 base, with 15 bases spanning the gap. Here the CDR3 reads CATSESTGVFQETQYF. CDR3 bases: TGTGCCACCAGTGAATCAACGGGAGTCTTCCAAGAGACCCAGTACTTC.

V is TRBV19 and J is TRBJ1-2; TRBD1 matches 7 bases. The CDR3 length is 13 residues. Germline trimming cut 7 bases from V and 7 bases from J; bases unmatched to any gene: 9. Germline V lookup: CDR1 LNHDA, CDR2 SQIVND (reference sequence). Here the CDR3 reads CASTKRGRGGYTF. For the CDR3, the DNA is TGTGCCAGTACCAAAAGGGGGCGGGGTGGCTACACCTTC.

This clone has a handful of counts. This chain uses TRBV5-4 with TRBJ1-2; D call uncertain. CDR3 length: 12 residues. In germline, CDR1 is SGHNT, CDR2 YYREEE (reference sequence). Trimming took 4 bases from V and 4 from J, leaving 8 bases between them. The chain's CDR3 is CASSPDTYGYTF. For the CDR3, the DNA is TGTGCCAGCAGCCCCGACACCTATGGCTACACCTTC.

The J gene is TRBJ1-2, the V gene TRBV10-3; D gene uncertain. Looked up from germline, CDR1 is ENHRY and CDR2 is SYGVKD. The CDR3 contains 15 residues. The V gene lost 3 bases and the J gene lost 4 bases, with 15 bases spanning the gap. Written as DNA, the CDR3 is TGTGCCATCAGTGATCACCCAACATCCACCTATGGCTACACCTTC. This encodes CAISDHPTSTYGYTF.

This clone appeared once. The chain employs TRBV4-1 and TRBJ1-2; the match to TRBD1 covers 7 bases. Trimming took 0 bases from V and 3 from J; bases not matched to a gene: 4. The CDR3 spans 15 residues. Germline values: CDR1 MGHRA, CDR2 YSYEKL. CDR3 nucleotides: TGCGCCAGCAGCCAAGAGGGGACAGCGTACTATGGCTACACCTTC. Residues: CASSQEGTAYYGYTF.

This chain joins TRBV3-1 (or the pseudogene TRBV3-2) and TRBJ1-2; D remains ambiguous. The CDR3 extends over 15 amino acids. Trimming pared 4 bases from V and 3 bases from J, leaving 15 bases between. Germline assignment: CDR1 LGHDT and CDR2 YNNKEL (reference sequence). CDR3 DNA: TGTGCCAGCAGCCCGCCCACGGGTATACACTATGGCTACACCTTC. Translating gives CASSPPTGIHYGYTF.

This chain joins TRBV6-5 and TRBJ1-6, with D perhaps TRBD1 (5 bases). Trimming took 6 bases from V and 7 from J, leaving 16 bases between them. This CDR3 spans 15 amino acids. Germline V gives CDR1 MNHEY, CDR2 SVGAGI. The CDR3 nucleotides read TGTGCCAGCAGATACGACAGCTTGATCAATTCACCCCTCCACTTT. Translation gives CASRYDSLINSPLHF.

In this sample, this clone turned up once. V is TRBV24-1 and J is TRBJ1-5; D uncertain. Looked up from germline, CDR1 is KGHDR and CDR2 is SFDVKD. This CDR3 has 14 amino acids. Trimming shortened V by 3 bases and J by 1 base, and 6 bases separated the two germline ends. Here the CDR3 reads CATSDGLSNQPQHF. CDR3 nucleotides: TGTGCCACCAGTGATGGACTGAGCAATCAGCCCCAGCATTTT.

The chain recombines TRBV6-5 with TRBJ1-5, with TRBD1 as a possible D gene (6 bases). Deletions cut 6 bases from V and 5 bases from J, with 17 bases between. CDR3 length: 15 residues. CDR1 is MNHEY, CDR2 SVGAGI, per germline. The CDR3 nucleotides are TGTGCCAGCAGGCCTTTAGGGGGGGTGGATCAGCCCCAGCATTTT. It codes for CASRPLGGVDQPQHF.

On this clone: A junction boundary mismatches the germline segment, possibly from a read error. The V gene is TRBV2, the J gene TRBJ1-4; D gene unclear. The CDR3 is 12 residues long. Germline V gene data show CDR1 as SNHLY and CDR2 as FYNNEI. CDR3: CASSVTAVPPIF. The CDR3 region has the DNA TGTGCCAGCAGTGTAACCGCGGTCCCCCCTATTTTT.

The chain couples TRBV7-8 to TRBJ1-1; D remains ambiguous. This CDR3 is 16 amino acids long. The germline V gene encodes CDR1 SGHVS and CDR2 FQNEAQ. V was shortened by 5 bases and J by 5 bases, with 21 bases between the two germline ends. The CDR3 reads CASSRPVINGRTEAFF. The CDR3 nucleotides are TGTGCCAGCAGCCGACCGGTAATAAATGGGCGTACTGAAGCTTTCTTT.

The V and J genes are TRBV7-6 and TRBJ2-2, with a weak D call TRBD1 (5 bases). Germline CDR1 reads SGHVS; CDR2 reads FNYEAQ. V lost 5 bases and J lost 2, with 15 bases in between. CDR3 length: 16 residues. CDR3 sequence reads: CASSPLVGLNTGELFF. CDR3 in DNA: TGTGCCAGCAGCCCCCTCGTGGGGCTAAACACCGGGGAGCTGTTTTTT.

V usage is TRBV6-2 or TRBV6-3 and J usage is TRBJ2-2, with TRBD2 matching over 16 bases. V gave up 5 bases and J gave up 6 bases; unmatched junction bases: 6. The CDR3 runs 17 residues. Germline assignment: CDR1 MNHEY and CDR2 SVGEGT. The CDR3 coding sequence is TGTGCCAGCAGTACGGGACTAGCGGGGGGGCTCTCCGGGGAGCTGTTTTTT. Translation gives CASSTGLAGGLSGELFF.

The chain recombines TRBV9 with TRBJ1-6; D gene uncertain. The CDR3 is 14 residues long. Germline V gives CDR1 SGDLS, CDR2 YYNGEE. Deletions cut 7 bases from V and 10 bases from J, with 18 bases between. CDR3 in DNA: TGTGCCAGCGCCCCTCGGGGTACATTGTCACCCCTCCACTTT. This sequence encodes CASAPRGTLSPLHF.

The rearrangement joins TRBV30 to TRBJ1-3, with a tentative D call TRBD1 (5 bases). CDR3 length equals 17 residues. The germline V gene encodes CDR1 GTSNPN and CDR2 SVGIG (reference sequence). V was trimmed by 2 bases and J by 3 bases, leaving 20 bases between them. The CDR3 loop reads CAWSPPVKGTGGNTIYF. The DNA for the CDR3 is TGTGCCTGGAGTCCTCCTGTTAAGGGAACAGGTGGAAACACCATATATTTT.

The chain has TRBV7-9 and TRBJ1-1, with D unclear. V lost 3 bases and J 0 bases, leaving 8 bases between the germline ends. The CDR3 spans 14 residues. Germline V gene data show CDR1 as SEHNR and CDR2 as FQNEAQ (reference sequence). The DNA for the CDR3 is TGTGCCAGCAGCTTTCTGGGAGTGAACACTGAAGCTTTCTTT. This codes for CASSFLGVNTEAFF.

The rearrangement links TRBV2 to TRBJ2-1, with TRBD2 identical over 9 bases. This CDR3 has 16 residues. In germline, CDR1 is SNHLY, CDR2 FYNNEI. Unmatched junction bases numbered 11, after V lost 3 bases and J lost 8 bases. CDR3 nucleotide sequence: TGTGCCAGCAGTGATTGGCGGGGGGGTAGTCTCGATGAGCAGTTCTTC. Protein sequence: CASSDWRGGSLDEQFF.

V is TRBV6-5 and J is TRBJ2-7, with 9 bases matching TRBD1. This CDR3 contains 13 residues. In germline, CDR1 is MNHEY, CDR2 SVGAGI. J lost 3 bases, V lost 9 bases, and 6 bases had no gene match. CDR3 loop: CASNRGPDYEQYF. CDR3 coding DNA: TGTGCCAGTAACAGGGGGCCCGACTACGAGCAGTACTTC.

This chain joins TRBV10-3 and TRBJ1-6; 7 bases map to TRBD1. Unmatched junction bases numbered 11, after V lost 2 bases and J lost 10 bases. Germline values: CDR1 ENHRY, CDR2 SYGVKD. This CDR3 contains 16 residues. CDR3: CAISERQGGYDSPLHF. In DNA form, the CDR3 reads TGTGCCATCAGTGAGAGACAGGGAGGCTACGACTCACCCCTCCACTTT.

This CDR3 reads CASSLGQDPYEQYF. Here the CDR3 DNA reads TGTGCCAGCAGCTTAGGACAGGATCCTTACGAGCAGTACTTC. The V call is TRBV7-3, the J call TRBJ2-7; 7 nucleotides line up with TRBD1. The CDR3 is 14 residues long. Germline CDR1 reads SGHTA; CDR2 reads FQGTGA. Losses at the gene ends were 2 bases for V and 4 bases for J; bases not matched to a gene: 5.

CDR3 DNA sequence: TGTGCCAGCAGCCGCGGTCAACTGAACACTGAAGCTTTCTTT. Its translation: CASSRGQLNTEAFF. The V call is TRBV3-1 (or the pseudogene TRBV3-2), the J call TRBJ1-1; D uncertain. This CDR3 has 14 amino acids. V lost 4 bases, J lost 0 bases, and 9 bases lay in between. Germline CDR1 LGHDT, CDR2 YNNKEL (reference sequence).

This chain links TRBV10-2 with TRBJ2-5; 7 bases align to TRBD2. After removal of 8 bases from V and 2 bases from J, the junction contained 8 bases not matched to a gene. This CDR3 is built from 14 residues. Germline values: CDR1 WSHSY, CDR2 SAAADI. CDR3: CASGRGLTQETQYF. The CDR3 DNA reads TGCGCCAGCGGGAGGGGACTAACGCAAGAGACCCAGTACTTC.

This chain joins TRBV6-5 and TRBJ2-1, with TRBD1 matching over 9 bases. CDR3 length: 15 residues. Germline CDR1 is MNHEY and CDR2 is SVGAGI. The trim removed 2 bases at V and 7 bases at J, leaving 6 bases unmatched. The CDR3 nucleotides are TGTGCCAGCAGTTACCGGGACAGGGCCACGAATGAGCAGTTCTTC. Translating it yields CASSYRDRATNEQFF.

J is TRBJ1-5 and V is TRBV16; D unresolved. CDR3 size: 15 residues. With 2 bases removed from V and 3 bases from J, the gap between germline ends came to 11 bases. CDR1 and CDR2 (germline): KGHSY, FQNENV. The CDR3 bases are TGTGCCAGCAGCCAACTTGGGGAGAACAATCAGCCCCAGCATTTT. This codes for CASSQLGENNQPQHF.

The chain has TRBV5-1 and TRBJ1-6; 10 positions agree with TRBD1. Trimming took 2 bases from V and 7 from J; bases not matched to a gene: 3. The CDR3 runs to 15 residues. The germline gives CDR1 SGHRS, CDR2 YFSETQ. Written as DNA, the CDR3 is TGCGCCAGCAGCTTATCGGGACAGGGGAATTCACCCCTCCACTTT. Protein: CASSLSGQGNSPLHF.

The genes are TRBV10-1 and TRBJ1-6; no reliable D call. V gave up 7 bases and J gave up 2 bases, with 9 bases separating them. The CDR3 loop spans 14 amino acids. CDR1 is WNHNN, CDR2 SYGVQD, per germline (reference sequence). CDR3 sequence reads: CASKTKAYNSPLHF. CDR3 in DNA: TGCGCCAGCAAAACTAAAGCCTATAATTCACCCCTCCACTTT.

This chain connects TRBV29-1 to TRBJ1-4; a weak D match, TRBD1 (5 bases). V was cut by 6 bases and J by 6 bases, with 11 bases left in between. This CDR3 spans 12 amino acids. From germline, CDR1 is SQVTM and CDR2 ANQGSEA. The CDR3 DNA reads TGCAGCGTCCGGGGGGATGATGAAAAACTGTTTTTT. It codes for CSVRGDDEKLFF.

This chain uses TRBV27 with TRBJ1-5; D unclear. V was trimmed by 5 bases and J by 7 bases, leaving 9 bases between them. CDR1 is MNHEY, CDR2 SMNVEV, per germline (reference sequence). This CDR3 comprises 12 residues. CDR3 coding DNA: TGTGCCAGCAGTCACCGCGGGCAGCCCCAGCATTTT. Protein: CASSHRGQPQHF.

V is TRBV6-5 and J is TRBJ1-1; 12 nucleotides align to TRBD1. Per germline, CDR1 MNHEY and CDR2 SVGAGI. Germline trimming cut 0 bases from V and 5 bases from J; bases unmatched to any gene: 4. This CDR3 contains 16 residues. CDR3 loop: CASSYSGTGGWTEAFF. Here the CDR3 DNA reads TGTGCCAGCAGTTACTCCGGGACAGGGGGCTGGACTGAAGCTTTCTTT.

This clone was seen a handful of times. A read error may account for a junction end that differs from germline. The rearrangement uses TRBV6-2 or TRBV6-3 and TRBJ1-1; a weak D match, TRBD1 (6 bases). The CDR3 spans 13 residues. Germline-derived CDR1 and CDR2 are MNHEY and SVGEGT. As DNA, the CDR3 is TGTGCCAGCAGTTACCCCAGGGGTCCGATGCACTCCTTT. Translating gives CASSYPRGPMHSF.